These T cell receptor beta chains were read from a single sample in a study of shared clonotypes between healthy human individuals. Assay: immunoSEQ multiplex PCR; the TCRdb copy retains only in-frame clones and omits some. The sample holds 490,000 or so clones; about three quarters are singletons and the top ten take roughly 13%. What was sequenced was PBMCs. The receptors were gathered from a woman between 35 and 50 years old in good health. Some clones in this sample may be carry-over from other donors' samples. Each CDR3 is given with its conserved first and last residue. The D gene is left open where the match is weak. Expanded clones are given a class, and other clones once, few, many or no size at all.

DNA: TGTGCCAGCTCCCCGGACAGGGGAAGAGAGACCCAGTACTTC; CDR3: CASSPDRGRETQYF; V: TRBV18; D: TRBD1; size: once; J: TRBJ2-5
DNA: TGTGCCAGCACCCCCAGATCGAACACCGGGGAGCTGTTTTTT; CDR3: CASTPRSNTGELFF; V: TRBV6-5; D: -; size: -; J: TRBJ2-2
DNA: TGTGCCAGCAGGGCTAGCGGGATCCCCACAGATACGCAGTATTTT; CDR3: CASRASGIPTDTQYF; V: TRBV6-6; D: TRBD2; size: -; J: TRBJ2-3
DNA: TGCGCCAGCAGCTTGGGCCCCTCCCAAGAGACCCAGTACTTC; CDR3: CASSLGPSQETQYF; V: TRBV5-1; D: -; size: -; J: TRBJ2-5
DNA: TGTGCCAGCTCTTTCAGGGGGAGGAGCACAGATACGCAGTATTTT; CDR3: CASSFRGRSTDTQYF; V: TRBV7-3; D: -; size: -; J: TRBJ2-3
DNA: TGTGCCAGCAGCCCCGGGCAGAGGGCTGAAGCTTTCTTT; CDR3: CASSPGQRAEAFF; V: TRBV6-6; D: -; size: -; J: TRBJ1-1
DNA: TGTGCCACCAGCGGACTAGCGGGAGGGGATGAGCAGTTCTTC; CDR3: CATSGLAGGDEQFF; V: TRBV15; D: TRBD2; size: many; J: TRBJ2-1
DNA: TGTGCCAGCAGACAACTAGCGGCGCCTACGCAGTATTTT; CDR3: CASRQLAAPTQYF; V: TRBV7-6; D: TRBD2; size: -; J: TRBJ2-3
DNA: TGTGCCAGCAGCTTAAACAGGGGTGGGGGAGAGACCCAGTACTTC; CDR3: CASSLNRGGGETQYF; V: TRBV7-8; D: TRBD1; size: few; J: TRBJ2-5
DNA: TGCGGCGTTGACACAGGAGAAGCTAACTATGGCTACACCTTC; CDR3: CGVDTGEANYGYTF; V: TRBV29-1; D: -; size: -; J: TRBJ1-2
DNA: TGTGCCAGCAGCCCCAGGGTAGGCTACGAGCAGTACTTC; CDR3: CASSPRVGYEQYF; V: TRBV27; D: -; size: -; J: TRBJ2-7
DNA: TGTGCCAGCAGCGAGACAGCGCATAGCAATCAGCCCCAGCATTTT; CDR3: CASSETAHSNQPQHF; V: TRBV9; D: -; size: many; J: TRBJ1-5
DNA: TGCAGCGTTGGGGCGGGTTGGGGTATGAACACTGAAGCTTTCTTT; CDR3: CSVGAGWGMNTEAFF; V: TRBV29-1; D: -; size: few; J: TRBJ1-1
DNA: TGTGCCAGCTCACCCGGGTCTCTACGCGGGAGGGCCGTCAATGAGCAGTTCTTC; CDR3: CASSPGSLRGRAVNEQFF; V: TRBV18; D: TRBD2; size: -; J: TRBJ2-1
DNA: TGCAGCGTTGAGTCTATCCGAGACAGGGGAAACTATGGCTACACCTTC; CDR3: CSVESIRDRGNYGYTF; V: TRBV29-1; D: TRBD1; size: -; J: TRBJ1-2
DNA: TGCAGCGTTGGCACTTCTCCTCGAGGTGAGCAGTTCTTC; CDR3: CSVGTSPRGEQFF; V: TRBV29-1; D: -; size: -; J: TRBJ2-1
DNA: TGTGCCAGCAGCTTAGGCGGTGGGGATGAGCAGTTCTTC; CDR3: CASSLGGGDEQFF; V: TRBV7-9; D: -; size: many; J: TRBJ2-1
DNA: TGTGCCAGCAGCTCGGGTGTGGGGGACAGGAGACGTCGAGCTTTCTTT; CDR3: CASSSGVGDRRRRAFF; V: TRBV9; D: TRBD1; size: -; J: TRBJ1-1
DNA: TGTGCCAGCAGCCGGACTAGCGGGAGGGTTAATGAGCAGTTCTTC; CDR3: CASSRTSGRVNEQFF; V: TRBV4-2; D: TRBD2; size: -; J: TRBJ2-1
DNA: TGTGCCAGCAGCGATGGGCCCACGATCTACGAGCAGTACTTC; CDR3: CASSDGPTIYEQYF; V: TRBV5-5; D: -; size: -; J: TRBJ2-7
DNA: TGTGCCAGCAGCATAGACAGGGGGCTAAATGGCTACACCTTC; CDR3: CASSIDRGLNGYTF; V: TRBV6-6; D: TRBD1; size: -; J: TRBJ1-2
DNA: TGTGCCAGCGGGCGGTGGAGTCAGCCCCAGCATTTT; CDR3: CASGRWSQPQHF; V: TRBV19; D: -; size: -; J: TRBJ1-5
DNA: TGTGCCAGCAGCAGTCTTGCGACAGGGGGCGAGGTCGGTCGGGAGACCCAGTACTTC; CDR3: CASSSLATGGEVGRETQYF; V: TRBV5-6; D: TRBD1; size: -; J: TRBJ2-5
DNA: TGTGCCACTAGACAGGGCTCAAGAGAGCAGTACTTC; CDR3: CATRQGSREQYF; V: TRBV6-5; D: TRBD1; size: -; J: TRBJ2-7
DNA: TGTGCCAGCAGCTTATCCCCCAATCAGCCCCAGCATTTT; CDR3: CASSLSPNQPQHF; V: TRBV7-3; D: -; size: -; J: TRBJ1-5
DNA: TGTGCCTGGAGTGACGGGGAGCTGTTTTTT; CDR3: CAWSDGELFF; V: TRBV30; D: -; size: -; J: TRBJ2-2
DNA: TGCGCCAGCACTCGGGACATCTCCTACGAGCAGTACTTC; CDR3: CASTRDISYEQYF; V: TRBV5-1; D: -; size: few; J: TRBJ2-7
DNA: TGTGCCTGGAGTTATCGGGGCACAGATACGCAGTATTTT; CDR3: CAWSYRGTDTQYF; V: TRBV30; D: -; size: -; J: TRBJ2-3
DNA: TGTGCCTGGAGTGGGTTCTCGAACACTGAAGCTTTCTTT; CDR3: CAWSGFSNTEAFF; V: TRBV30; D: -; size: -; J: TRBJ1-1
DNA: TGTGCCAGCAGCATGTCCGTCGGGGAGCTGTTTTTT; CDR3: CASSMSVGELFF; V: TRBV7-2; D: -; size: -; J: TRBJ2-2
DNA: TGTGCCAGCAGTCCCGCCCGACAGGGAGGCCACGAGCAGTACTTC; CDR3: CASSPARQGGHEQYF; V: TRBV6-1; D: -; size: -; J: TRBJ2-7
DNA: TGTGCCAGCAGCTTGAAGGTTCACGCAGATACGCAGTATTTT; CDR3: CASSLKVHADTQYF; V: TRBV5-4; D: -; size: -; J: TRBJ2-3
DNA: TGTGCCAGCAGTGTAGGAGGGACAGTAAACTACGAGCAGTACTTC; CDR3: CASSVGGTVNYEQYF; V: TRBV2; D: -; size: once; J: TRBJ2-7
DNA: TGTGCCAGCACAGAACAGGGGAGCTCCTACGAGCAGTACTTC; CDR3: CASTEQGSSYEQYF; V: TRBV6-1; D: TRBD1; size: -; J: TRBJ2-7
DNA: TGTGCCAGCAGCGAATCGGGACTACATGAGCAGTTCTTC; CDR3: CASSESGLHEQFF; V: TRBV7-3; D: TRBD2; size: -; J: TRBJ2-1
DNA: TGCGCCAGCAGCTTGGGGGGGCTAGCGGGAGAGCCTTGGTACGAGCAGTACTTC; CDR3: CASSLGGLAGEPWYEQYF; V: TRBV5-1; D: TRBD2; size: -; J: TRBJ2-7
DNA: TGTGCCAGCAGTCCAAGAGCGGGAGTGTTGGGAGAGACCCAGTACTTC; CDR3: CASSPRAGVLGETQYF; V: TRBV27; D: TRBD2; size: once; J: TRBJ2-5
DNA: TGTGCCAGCAGTTTATCGGGACTATCCTCTCGCGAGCAGTACTTC; CDR3: CASSLSGLSSREQYF; V: TRBV28; D: TRBD2; size: once; J: TRBJ2-7
DNA: TGTGCCAGCAGTGCCGGCGGTAACTATGGCTACACCTTC; CDR3: CASSAGGNYGYTF; V: TRBV2; D: -; size: few; J: TRBJ1-2
DNA: TGCGCCAGCAGCTTCGGGCCCAGCTCCTACGAGCAGTACTTC; CDR3: CASSFGPSSYEQYF; V: TRBV5-1; D: -; size: few; J: TRBJ2-7
DNA: TGCGCCAGCGATGTGGGACAGGGGGCAGTCGGGGAGCTGTTTTTT; CDR3: CASDVGQGAVGELFF; V: TRBV5-1; D: TRBD1; size: -; J: TRBJ2-2
DNA: TGTGCCAGCAGAACCGGGACCACTTCCTACGAGCAGTACTTC; CDR3: CASRTGTTSYEQYF; V: TRBV28; D: -; size: many; J: TRBJ2-7
DNA: TGTGCCAGCAGCCCCCCCGGGTCCACCTACGAGCAGTACTTC; CDR3: CASSPPGSTYEQYF; V: TRBV14; D: -; size: -; J: TRBJ2-7
DNA: TGTGCCACCAGCAGAGTTTCGGGGGCCCACGAGCAGTACTTC; CDR3: CATSRVSGAHEQYF; V: TRBV15; D: -; size: -; J: TRBJ2-7
DNA: TGTGCCAGCAGCTTGGTGGGACAGGGCTTTAGTGGCTACACCTTC; CDR3: CASSLVGQGFSGYTF; V: TRBV7-6; D: TRBD1; size: few; J: TRBJ1-2
DNA: TGTGCCACAGCCTCCCGGACAGGAGTCTACGAGCAGTACTTC; CDR3: CATASRTGVYEQYF; V: TRBV19; D: TRBD1; size: -; J: TRBJ2-7
DNA: TGCGCCAGCTCCTGTTCGGGGCCCCAGCATTTT; CDR3: CASSCSGPQHF; V: TRBV23-1; D: -; size: few; J: TRBJ1-5
DNA: TGTGCCAGCACCCTCGGGGGGACTAGCGGGAGGGGCTCCTACAATGAGCAGTTCTTC; CDR3: CASTLGGTSGRGSYNEQFF; V: TRBV5-4; D: TRBD2; size: -; J: TRBJ2-1
DNA: TGTGCCAGCAGTTCCCACTATAGCAATCAGCCCCAGCATTTT; CDR3: CASSSHYSNQPQHF; V: TRBV28; D: -; size: -; J: TRBJ1-5
DNA: TGTGCCTGGAGTTCCACGAGCAGTTATCAGCCCCAGCATTTT; CDR3: CAWSSTSSYQPQHF; V: TRBV30; D: -; size: once; J: TRBJ1-5
DNA: TGCGCCAGCAGCCCGGGACAGGCCCGAGCTAAAAATGAAAAACTGTTTTTT; CDR3: CASSPGQARAKNEKLFF; V: TRBV4-1; D: TRBD1; size: -; J: TRBJ1-4
DNA: TGCGCCAGCAGCACCATAGCGGGAACCGGGGGGAATGAGCAGTTCTTC; CDR3: CASSTIAGTGGNEQFF; V: TRBV5-1; D: TRBD2; size: -; J: TRBJ2-1
DNA: TGTGCCAGCAGCCTTAGCGGGAGGGGTACAGATACGCAGTATTTT; CDR3: CASSLSGRGTDTQYF; V: TRBV9; D: TRBD2; size: -; J: TRBJ2-3
DNA: TGTGCCAGCCAAGGCGGGCCACAGGGGTGGAGCAATCAGCCCCAGCATTTT; CDR3: CASQGGPQGWSNQPQHF; V: TRBV28; D: TRBD1; size: -; J: TRBJ1-5
DNA: TGCGCCAGCAGCCTGGGACAAAGGTACAATGAGCAGTTCTTC; CDR3: CASSLGQRYNEQFF; V: TRBV4-3; D: -; size: once; J: TRBJ2-1